These T cell receptor beta chains were read from a single sample in a study of blood T cell repertoires in COVID-19. TCRdb keeps only in-frame clones here, not all; method: immunoSEQ multiplex PCR. Of around 230,000 clones listed, approximately 88% are singletons. The sample taken for sequencing was PBMCs or T cells enriched from blood (not recorded which). These receptors were obtained from a woman aged 40 to 55 with acute COVID-19. Each CDR3 is given without its conserved first and last residue. Fields, in order: V gene, J gene, clone size, CDR3 protein. Size is omitted from some rows. Given values are once, few, many or a class for expanded clones.

TRBV28,TRBJ1-2,once,ASSLRQGYGYT
TRBV29-1,TRBJ2-7,once,SVDRGYEQY
TRBV6-5,TRBJ2-1,NA,ASSREGPAHEQF
TRBV2,TRBJ2-4,NA,ASRGLAGGPSLAKNIQY
TRBV7-2,TRBJ2-5,NA,ASSWVAGAQETQY
TRBV4-3,TRBJ2-3,NA,ASSQGRGAGTDTQY
TRBV3-1/TRBV3-2,TRBJ1-1,NA,ASSRFSQGAMTEAF
TRBV5-6,TRBJ1-4,NA,ASSLGGPTTNEKLF
TRBV19,TRBJ1-2,NA,ASSPMNRGAYGYT
TRBV7-2,TRBJ2-3,NA,ASRGASVGGGITDTQY
TRBV6-5,TRBJ2-7,NA,ASRKAGITYEQY
TRBV9,TRBJ2-1,NA,ASSVRSGASYNEQF
TRBV5-1,TRBJ2-6,NA,ASRDLGANVLT
TRBV12-5,TRBJ2-3,NA,ASALSGSTDTQY
TRBV14,TRBJ2-1,NA,ASSPSRRGFGGEQF
TRBV3-1/TRBV3-2,TRBJ2-1,NA,ASSHSGTSGALQF
TRBV6-4,TRBJ1-5,NA,ASSVAESQPQH
TRBV5-1,TRBJ1-1,NA,ASSGQLNTEAF
TRBV30,TRBJ2-2,once,AWSATGVGGELF
TRBV11-2,TRBJ2-1,NA,ASSSLYHSYNEQF
TRBV11-3,TRBJ2-1,once,ASSPPPSLAGGPHEQF
TRBV7-2,TRBJ2-3,NA,ASSRLGGVPDTQY
TRBV5-1,TRBJ2-3,NA,ASARGGEATDTQY
TRBV6-5,TRBJ1-3,NA,ASKPQGALGNTIY
TRBV12-5,TRBJ2-7,NA,ASLTSGGPHEQY
TRBV18,TRBJ2-5,NA,ASSPSQGTVGQETQY
TRBV30,TRBJ1-1,NA,AWNNGAYTEAF
TRBV5-1,TRBJ1-2,NA,ASSLQGANYGYT
TRBV7-2,TRBJ1-2,NA,ASSVDRVHGYT
TRBV28,TRBJ1-2,NA,ASQMSGTGTPGYT
TRBV3-1/TRBV3-2,TRBJ1-6,few,ASSSQALNSPLH
TRBV4-1,TRBJ1-4,NA,ASSTGQQNEKLF
TRBV5-1,TRBJ2-1,NA,ASSLIPTMGNEQF
TRBV9,TRBJ1-6,NA,ASSVKLMNSPLH
TRBV7-2,TRBJ2-7,NA,ASSLGQGLLGEQY
TRBV30,TRBJ1-5,NA,AWSPTGRPDQPQH
TRBV14,TRBJ2-2,few,ASSQHKGRFSSGELF
TRBV5-1,TRBJ1-2,NA,ASSSSPTGTYWGYT
TRBV14,TRBJ1-1,NA,ASSQETGNTEAF
TRBV9,TRBJ1-4,NA,ASSARTGEKLF
TRBV7-2,TRBJ2-1,NA,ASSLGGPSQYNEQF
TRBV5-8,TRBJ1-2,NA,ASSWGTGRVYGYT
TRBV7-9,TRBJ1-1,NA,ASSLPRTGGNTEAF
TRBV7-2,TRBJ2-3,NA,ASSFATSGGGTDTQY
TRBV7-7,TRBJ1-3,NA,ASSPGLAGNTIY
TRBV29-1,TRBJ2-1,once,SVLADRGGNEQF
TRBV21-1,TRBJ1-2,few,ASSTDYSSYT
TRBV12-5,TRBJ1-1,NA,ASGLGEPNEAF
TRBV7-2,TRBJ1-1,NA,ASSFVGQGYEAF
TRBV10-3,TRBJ2-3,NA,AISESRRTDTQY
TRBV4-3,TRBJ1-2,NA,ASSQDLTGTNYGYT
TRBV5-4,TRBJ2-2,NA,ASSLQGATTGELF
TRBV4-1,TRBJ1-4,NA,ASSQGTGQGSGANEKLF
TRBV27,TRBJ2-3,NA,ASSLGTLSTDTQY
TRBV5-4,TRBJ1-1,many,ASSIRQGRNTEAF